This T cell receptor (beta chain) was sequenced during a study of shared clonotypes between healthy human individuals. Genomic DNA from each subset was divided evenly over several immunoSEQ plates. TCRdb keeps only in-frame clones here, not all; method: immunoSEQ multiplex PCR. Here the sample spans millions of clones, around 90% being singletons. The ends lost 2 bases at V and 4 bases at J; junction bases unmatched: 5. The CDR3 covers 16 residues. CDR1 and CDR2 from the germline V gene are LGHNT and FRNRAP. The sample comprised naive CD4+ T cells sorted from blood. Subset reported: CD45RA+ positively selected. The receptor comes from a man aged 18 to 29 in good health. The chain couples TRBV12-5 to TRBJ2-6; the match to TRBD2 covers 7 bases. CDR3 sequence (DNA): TGTGCTAGTGGTTTGTGGGGAGGGCCCGGGGCCAACGTCCTGACTTTC. Residues: CASGLWGGPGANVLTF.